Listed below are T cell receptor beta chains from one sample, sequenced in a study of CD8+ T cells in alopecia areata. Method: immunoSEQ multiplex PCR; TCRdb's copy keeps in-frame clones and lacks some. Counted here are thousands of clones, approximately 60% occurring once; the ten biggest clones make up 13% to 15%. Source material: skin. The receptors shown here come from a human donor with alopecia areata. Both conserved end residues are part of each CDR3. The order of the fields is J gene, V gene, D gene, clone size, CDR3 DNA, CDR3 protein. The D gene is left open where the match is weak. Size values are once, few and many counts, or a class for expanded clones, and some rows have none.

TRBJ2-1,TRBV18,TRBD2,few,TGTGCCAGCTCACCAAAGGGTCTAGCGGGGAGCAATGAGCAGTTCTTC,CASSPKGLAGSNEQFF
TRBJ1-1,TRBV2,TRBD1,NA,TGTGCCAGCAGAGGACCAGGGGGCTCGAACACTGAAGCTTTCTTT,CASRGPGGSNTEAFF
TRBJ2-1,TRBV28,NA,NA,TGTGCCAGCAACGGTTTTGGATCCACCTACAATGAGCAGTTCTTC,CASNGFGSTYNEQFF
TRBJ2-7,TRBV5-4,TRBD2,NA,TGTGCCAGCAGCCCCGGCAGACTAGCGGGAGGCACCTACGAGCAGTACTTC,CASSPGRLAGGTYEQYF
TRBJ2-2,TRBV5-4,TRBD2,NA,TGTGCCAGCAGCTTGGGAGCGGGAGCGACATTGGGCGGGGAGCTGTTTTTT,CASSLGAGATLGGELFF
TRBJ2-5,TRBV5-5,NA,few,TGTGCCAGCAGCTTGGGTGACCGAGAGACCCAGTACTTC,CASSLGDRETQYF
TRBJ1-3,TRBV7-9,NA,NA,TGTGCCAGCAGCCCGGGCCGAACAGGAAACACCATATATTTT,CASSPGRTGNTIYF
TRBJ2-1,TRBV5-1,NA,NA,TGCGCCAGCACCTATGGTGGACTCTACAATGAGCAGTTCTTC,CASTYGGLYNEQFF
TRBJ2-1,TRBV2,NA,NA,TGTGCCAGCAGTGAGTCCGGGGGCCTCTCCTACAATGAGCAGTTCTTC,CASSESGGLSYNEQFF
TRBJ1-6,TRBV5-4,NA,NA,TGTGCCAGCAGCCTAACGAGGAATTCACCCCTCCACTTT,CASSLTRNSPLHF
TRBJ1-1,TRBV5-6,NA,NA,TGTGCCAGCAGCTTGCGCGGTAGGAACACTGAAGCTTTCTTT,CASSLRGRNTEAFF
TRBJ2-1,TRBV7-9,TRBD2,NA,TGTGCCAGCAGCACCAAAGCGGGGGGTAAGAACAATGAGCAGTTCTTC,CASSTKAGGKNNEQFF
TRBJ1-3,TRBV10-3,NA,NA,TGTGCCATCAGTCGCAGCGAAAAGGGGACTGGAAACACCATATATTTT,CAISRSEKGTGNTIYF
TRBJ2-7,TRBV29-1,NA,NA,TGCAGCGTTGAAGATCGCACAGAGGCCTACGAGCAGTACTTC,CSVEDRTEAYEQYF
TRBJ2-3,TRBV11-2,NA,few,TGTGCCAGCAGCCAAAATCCCGCCAGCGCAGATACGCAGTATTTT,CASSQNPASADTQYF
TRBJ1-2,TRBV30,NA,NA,TGTGCCTGGAGTGTAAGGGGTTTTACGCGGGGGACCTTATACGGCTACACCTTC,CAWSVRGFTRGTLYGYTF
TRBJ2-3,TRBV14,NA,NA,TGTGCCAGCAGCCAAGTCGATCTGGCCCTAACAGATACGCAGTATTTT,CASSQVDLALTDTQYF
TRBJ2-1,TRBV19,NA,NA,TGTGCCAGTAGTATAGATCTGGGCAATGAGCAGTTCTTC,CASSIDLGNEQFF
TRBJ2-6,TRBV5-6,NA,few,TGTGCCAGCAGCTTAGGACACGCGGAGGGGGCCAACGTCCTGACTTTC,CASSLGHAEGANVLTF
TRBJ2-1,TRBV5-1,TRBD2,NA,TGCGCCAGCAGCCCTGTGGTAGCGGGCCCCAATGAGCAGTTCTTC,CASSPVVAGPNEQFF
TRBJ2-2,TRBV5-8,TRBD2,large,TGTGCCTCTCTAGCGGGAGTTATCAACACCGGGGAGCTGTTTTTT,CASLAGVINTGELFF
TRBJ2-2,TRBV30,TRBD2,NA,TGTGCCTGGACGTCCGGGGGGTCTCACGGGGAGCTGTTTTTT,CAWTSGGSHGELFF
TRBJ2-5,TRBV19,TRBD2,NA,TGTGCCAGTAGTTCCCAGACTAGCGGCCTGGAGACCCAGTACTTC,CASSSQTSGLETQYF
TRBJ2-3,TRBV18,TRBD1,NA,TGTGCCAGCTCAAGCCCCGGGACAGGGGGCACAGATACGCAGTATTTT,CASSSPGTGGTDTQYF
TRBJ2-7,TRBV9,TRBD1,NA,TGTGCCAGCAGCCCAGGGGGCACTTCCTACGAGCAGTACTTC,CASSPGGTSYEQYF
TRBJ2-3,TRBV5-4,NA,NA,TGTGCCAGCAGCTTACAGGGTAGCACAGATACGCAGTATTTT,CASSLQGSTDTQYF
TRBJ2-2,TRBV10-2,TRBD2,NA,TGCGCCAGCAGTGAGACTAGCGGAATCGGGGAGCTGTTTTTT,CASSETSGIGELFF
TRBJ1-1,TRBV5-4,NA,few,TGTGCCAGCAGCTTGGTAGGGCTCCGAGCTTTCTTT,CASSLVGLRAFF
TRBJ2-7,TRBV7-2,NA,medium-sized,TGTGCCAGCAGCTTTGGGTTCTCCTACGAGCAGTACTTC,CASSFGFSYEQYF
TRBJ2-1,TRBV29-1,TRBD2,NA,TGCAGCGTTGAAGGGGGAGCGGGGGAGTACAATGAGCAGTTCTTC,CSVEGGAGEYNEQFF
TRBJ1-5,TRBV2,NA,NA,TGTGCCAGCAGTGACAGGGCGAGCAATCAGCCCCAGCATTTT,CASSDRASNQPQHF
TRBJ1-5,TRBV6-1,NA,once,TGTGCCAGCAGTGAAAGCGTGAGAGCTCGAAATAGCAATCAGCCCCAGCATTTT,CASSESVRARNSNQPQHF
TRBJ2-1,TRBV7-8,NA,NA,TGTGCCAGCAGCCAAAAGACGGAGCAGTTCTTC,CASSQKTEQFF
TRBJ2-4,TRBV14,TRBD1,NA,TGTGCCAGCAGCCAATTTGACAGGGGAAACATTCAGTACTTC,CASSQFDRGNIQYF
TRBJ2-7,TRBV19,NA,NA,TGTGCCAGTAGTATTCAAACAGGGTATCCCTACGAGCAGTACTTC,CASSIQTGYPYEQYF
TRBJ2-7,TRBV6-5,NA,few,TGTGCCAGCAGTTACGGGGCAGTCGCAGGAGAGCAGTACTTC,CASSYGAVAGEQYF
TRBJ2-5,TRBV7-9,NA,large,TGTGCCAGCAGCGTCGAGGAGACCCAGTACTTC,CASSVEETQYF
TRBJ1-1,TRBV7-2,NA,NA,TGTGCCAGCAGCTTAGCGGCCCTGAACACTGAAGCTTTCTTT,CASSLAALNTEAFF
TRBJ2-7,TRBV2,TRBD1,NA,TGTGCCTCCGGGACAGGCACCGAGCAGTACTTC,CASGTGTEQYF
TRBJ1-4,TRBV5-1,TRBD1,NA,TGCGCCAGCAGCTTGGCACGGACAGGGGAAGAAAAACTGTTTTTT,CASSLARTGEEKLFF
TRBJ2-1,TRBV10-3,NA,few,TGTGCCATCAGTGAGTGGGACGGTTACAATGAGCAGTTCTTC,CAISEWDGYNEQFF
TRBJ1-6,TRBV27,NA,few,TGTGCCAGCTCCCATGGGAGTCGCTCCTATAATTCACCCCTCCACTTT,CASSHGSRSYNSPLHF
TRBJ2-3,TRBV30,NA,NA,TGTGCCTGGAGTGGAGGGGATATGGATACGCAGTATTTT,CAWSGGDMDTQYF
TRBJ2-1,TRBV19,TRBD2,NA,TGTGCCAGTAGTATCCTAGCGGGGCGCTCCTACAATGAGCAGTTCTTC,CASSILAGRSYNEQFF
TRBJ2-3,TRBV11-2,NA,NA,TGTGCCAGCAGCTTAGGTCTCGATACGCAGTATTTT,CASSLGLDTQYF
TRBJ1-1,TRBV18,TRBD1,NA,TGTGCCAGCTCACCAAGGCAGGGGGCCGGGATGAACACTGAAGCTTTCTTT,CASSPRQGAGMNTEAFF
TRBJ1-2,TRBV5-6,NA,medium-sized,TGTGCCAGCACCGGAGGACGGGGGGGACGCTATGGCTACACCTTC,CASTGGRGGRYGYTF
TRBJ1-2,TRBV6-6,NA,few,TGTGCCAGCAGTCCTGGAGGAGGCTACACCTTC,CASSPGGGYTF
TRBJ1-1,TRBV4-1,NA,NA,TGCGCCAGCAGCCTTCAGAGGGGGAACACTGAAGCTTTCTTT,CASSLQRGNTEAFF
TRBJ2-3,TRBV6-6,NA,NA,TGTGCCAGCAGTTACTCGAGACCCGGCCGCGGAGATACGCAGTATTTT,CASSYSRPGRGDTQYF